This paragraph covers one TCR beta chain sequence. Its cognate antigen has yet to be identified. It has no much larger one-base neighbor in the sample; base qualities were not kept. TCR beta CDR3 regions were amplified from RNA transcripts for repertoire sequencing. The first round was an RT-PCR using HTBI primers with the Qiagen OneStep RT-PCR kit, and this first round was followed by a second-round multiplex PCR, then size selection and purification. Libraries were sequenced paired-end with 100 bp reads on an Illumina HiSeq2000. On the study's bioinformatics: SOAPnuke was used to process the reads, throwing out any read that had adapters, had uncalled bases, had a mean Phred below 15, or lacked an exact constant-primer or identifier match. COPE v1.2.5 was used to merge the high-quality paired reads. Clonotypes were defined as unique nucleotide sequences and were aligned to IMGT TRB V, D and J references using MiTCR v1.1. The analysis was limited to V-J combinations with a frequency above 0.0001, which together covered over 99% of the repertoires. For each V-J combination, a TCR clonal expansion and chaos score was defined as the ratio of F50 clonal expansion to chaos observed in the TCRdist matrix. Features were reduced by Welch's t-statistics and random forest to approximately 13 V-J combinations, which fed a naive Bayes classifier. The Morisita-Horn index was used to measure how similar the thyroid and blood repertoires were. The public reads were reanalyzed by TCRdb: fastp trimming at Q25, MiXCR alignment, in-frame beta chains only. When rows share a CDR3 protein, they turn into one entry using the most common DNA and genes. TCRdb's processing, not the authors' own work, is the source of the V and J calls. This sample gives 260,000 or so distinct CDR3 sequences in total; around 42% of them show up just once. The ten top clones hold approximately 51% of the sample.

The germline V gene provides CDR1 MGHRA and CDR2 YSYEKL. V is trimmed back by 4 bases and J by 0 bases, and the junction contains 5 bases that no gene match accounts for. The CDR3 starts with the cysteine, ends with the phenylalanine, and has 17 residues. Only the CDR3 DNA is retained, 51 bases long and in frame from the first base. The ophthalmopathy patients had moderately to severely active disease, with a Clinical Activity Score of 3 or higher, a NOSPECS grade of 4 or higher, and a disease duration of less than 3 months. Patients with other autoimmune diseases, uncontrolled infections, pregnancy or lactation were excluded from the study. Clinical symptoms, serum thyroxine, TRAb, thyroid ultrasound and orbital computed tomography formed the basis of the diagnosis. Using Ficoll-Paque density gradient centrifugation, PBMCs were isolated from 9.5 to 10 ml of fresh peripheral blood. Total RNA was extracted with Trizol reagent and quality-checked on an Agilent 2100 Bioanalyzer.

This sample stems from a study of Graves' ophthalmopathy and Graves' hyperthyroidism (dated by TCRdb to the late 2010s). With regard to the full study: Peripheral blood samples were taken at the time of initial diagnosis, before any treatment was given. An independent validation cohort was composed of approximately 19 hyperthyroidism patients and some 16 patients who later progressed from hyperthyroidism to ophthalmopathy. To tell Graves' ophthalmopathy apart from Graves' hyperthyroidism, and to predict which patients would progress to ophthalmopathy, the study relied on TCR beta repertoire signatures. To explore V-J signatures distinguishing ophthalmopathy from hyperthyroidism, a discovery set of 100 patients (43 ophthalmopathy, 57 stable hyperthyroidism) was enrolled. In 6 or 7 hyperthyroidism patients, T-cell repertoires of thyroid tissue and blood were compared. In total, around 130 blood samples were TCR-sequenced: 40 to 45 ophthalmopathy, under 85 hyperthyroidism and roughly 17 hyperthyroidism-to-ophthalmopathy patients. After sampling, hyperthyroidism patients received methimazole starting at 30 mg daily, and ophthalmopathy patients received high-dose intravenous methylprednisolone. What the study reported, not specific to this receptor: Among expanded thyroid clonotypes with frequency above 0.001, most also showed up in blood, which suggests that blood repertoires may reflect the thyroid immune response. In cross-validation, the 13-signature model distinguished ophthalmopathy from stable hyperthyroidism with 85% to 90% sensitivity and about 81% specificity, and in the test set the corresponding values were roughly 78% and 74%. No statistical method was used to set the sample size in advance, and the investigators knew which group each participant was assigned to. In validation, the model predicted ophthalmopathy progression with about 71% sensitivity and about 73% specificity; some 13 predicted patients were CT-confirmed with GO in a median of approximately six months.

The clonotype comes from an adult man with Graves' ophthalmopathy. The chain is assembled from TRBV4-1 and TRBJ2-6; TRBD1 fits 8 bases in the junction. Input material: peripheral blood. In nucleotides, the sequence is TGCGCCAGCAGCCGGGGACAGGAAACCTCTGGGGCCAACGTCCTGACTTTC. It translates to CASSRGQETSGANVLTF.